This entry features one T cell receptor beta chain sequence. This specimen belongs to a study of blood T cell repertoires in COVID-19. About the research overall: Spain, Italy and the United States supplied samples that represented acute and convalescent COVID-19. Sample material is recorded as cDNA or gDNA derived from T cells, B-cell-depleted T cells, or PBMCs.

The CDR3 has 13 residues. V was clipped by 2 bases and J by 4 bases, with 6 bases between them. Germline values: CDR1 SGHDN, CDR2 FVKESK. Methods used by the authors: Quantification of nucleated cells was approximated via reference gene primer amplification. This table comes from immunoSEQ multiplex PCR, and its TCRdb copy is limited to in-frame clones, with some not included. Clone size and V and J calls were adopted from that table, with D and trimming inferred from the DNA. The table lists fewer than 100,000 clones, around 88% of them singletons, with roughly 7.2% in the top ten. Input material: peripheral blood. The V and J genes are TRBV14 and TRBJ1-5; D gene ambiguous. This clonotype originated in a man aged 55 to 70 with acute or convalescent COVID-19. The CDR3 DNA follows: TGTGCCAGCAGCCAATTTGTAAATCAGCCCCAGCATTTT. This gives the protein CASSQFVNQPQHF.